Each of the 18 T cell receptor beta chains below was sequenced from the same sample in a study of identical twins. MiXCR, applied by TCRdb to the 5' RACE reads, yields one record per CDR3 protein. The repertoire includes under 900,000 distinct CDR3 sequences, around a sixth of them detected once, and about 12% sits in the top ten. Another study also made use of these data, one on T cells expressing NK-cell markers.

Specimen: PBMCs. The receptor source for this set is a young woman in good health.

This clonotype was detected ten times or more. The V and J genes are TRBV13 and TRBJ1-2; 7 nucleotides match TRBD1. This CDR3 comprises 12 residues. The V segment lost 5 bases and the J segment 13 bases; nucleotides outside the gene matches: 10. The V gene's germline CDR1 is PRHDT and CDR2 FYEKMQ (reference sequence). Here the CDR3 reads CASSRQGLPGTF. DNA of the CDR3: TGTGCCAGCAGCCGACAGGGACTTCCCGGCACCTTC.

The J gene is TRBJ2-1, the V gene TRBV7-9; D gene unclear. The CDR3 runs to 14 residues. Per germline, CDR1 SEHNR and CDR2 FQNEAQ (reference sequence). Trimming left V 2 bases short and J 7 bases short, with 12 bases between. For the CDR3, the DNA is TGTGCCAGCAGCTTAACGACCCCCGGGAATGAGCAGTTCTTC. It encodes CASSLTTPGNEQFF.

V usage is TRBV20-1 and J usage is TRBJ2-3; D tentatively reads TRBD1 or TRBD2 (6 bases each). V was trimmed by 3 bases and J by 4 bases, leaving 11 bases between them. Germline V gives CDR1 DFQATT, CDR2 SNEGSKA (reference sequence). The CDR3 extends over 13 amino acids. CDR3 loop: CSASLGGPDTQYF. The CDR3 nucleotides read TGCAGTGCTAGCTTGGGGGGCCCAGATACGCAGTATTTT.

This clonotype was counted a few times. The CDR3 loop reads CSAILALKPYEQYF. The DNA of the CDR3 is TGCAGTGCTATCCTAGCTCTTAAACCCTACGAGCAGTACTTC. J is TRBJ2-7 and V is TRBV20-1, with a weak D call TRBD2 (5 bases). V was cut by 4 bases and J by 2 bases, with 15 bases left in between. CDR3 size: 14 residues. Germline-derived CDR1 and CDR2 are DFQATT and SNEGSKA (reference sequence).

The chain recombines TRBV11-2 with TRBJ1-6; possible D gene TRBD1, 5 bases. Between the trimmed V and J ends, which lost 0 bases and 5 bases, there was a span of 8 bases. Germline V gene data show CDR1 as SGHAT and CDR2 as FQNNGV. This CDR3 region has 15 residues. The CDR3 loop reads CASSLDTGDNSPLHF. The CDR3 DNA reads TGTGCCAGCAGCTTAGATACGGGGGATAATTCACCCCTCCACTTT.

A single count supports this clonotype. CDR3 DNA sequence: TGTGCCAGCAGCCAAGATGGGACAGGGAGAGCCAAAAACATTCAGTACTTC. This codes for CASSQDGTGRAKNIQYF. The chain carries TRBV4-2 and TRBJ2-4, with 9 bases matching TRBD1. Per germline, CDR1 LGHNA and CDR2 YNFKEQ. This CDR3 region has 17 residues. V was clipped by 0 bases and J by 0 bases; unmatched bases: 3.

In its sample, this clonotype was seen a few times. CDR3 protein: CASSLRDRSYNEQFF. CDR3 nucleotides: TGTGCCAGCAGTTTACGGGACCGGTCCTACAATGAGCAGTTCTTC. The chain couples TRBV12-3 or TRBV12-4 to TRBJ2-1; D is perhaps TRBD1 or TRBD2 (5 bases each). V lost 2 bases to trimming and J lost 1 base, with 9 bases between them. This CDR3 has 15 amino acids.

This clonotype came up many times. DNA for the CDR3: TGTGCCAGCAGTCCAGCGGGGGGCCGTTACAATGAGCAGTTCTTC. It codes for CASSPAGGRYNEQFF. V usage is TRBV12-3 or TRBV12-4 and J usage is TRBJ2-1, with 9 bases lining up with TRBD2. The CDR3 consists of 15 residues. V lost 5 bases and J lost 4; bases outside the gene matches: 6.

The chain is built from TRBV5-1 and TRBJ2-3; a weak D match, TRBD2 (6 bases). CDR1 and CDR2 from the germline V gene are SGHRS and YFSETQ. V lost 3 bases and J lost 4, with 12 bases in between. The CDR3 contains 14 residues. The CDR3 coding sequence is TGCGCCAGCAGCTCTGGCGGGACGGCAGATACGCAGTATTTT. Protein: CASSSGGTADTQYF.

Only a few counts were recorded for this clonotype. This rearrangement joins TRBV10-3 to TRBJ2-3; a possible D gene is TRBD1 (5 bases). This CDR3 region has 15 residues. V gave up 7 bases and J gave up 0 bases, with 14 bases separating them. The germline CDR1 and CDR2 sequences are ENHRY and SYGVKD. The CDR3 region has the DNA TGTGCCATCACCCCGCGGCAGGGTAGCACAGATACGCAGTATTTT. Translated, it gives CAITPRQGSTDTQYF.

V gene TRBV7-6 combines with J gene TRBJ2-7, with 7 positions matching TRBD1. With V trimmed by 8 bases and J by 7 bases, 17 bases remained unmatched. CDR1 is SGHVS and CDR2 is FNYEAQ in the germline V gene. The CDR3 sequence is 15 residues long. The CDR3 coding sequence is TGTGCCAGCTCCCCTTCACCGGGACAGACGATGGAGCAGTACTTC. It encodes CASSPSPGQTMEQYF.

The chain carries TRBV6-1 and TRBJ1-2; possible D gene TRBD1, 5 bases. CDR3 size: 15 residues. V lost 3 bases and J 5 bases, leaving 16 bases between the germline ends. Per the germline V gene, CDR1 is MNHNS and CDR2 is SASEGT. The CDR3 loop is CASSDPAGSKYGYTF. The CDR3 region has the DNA TGTGCCAGCAGTGACCCGGCAGGGTCGAAATATGGCTACACCTTC.

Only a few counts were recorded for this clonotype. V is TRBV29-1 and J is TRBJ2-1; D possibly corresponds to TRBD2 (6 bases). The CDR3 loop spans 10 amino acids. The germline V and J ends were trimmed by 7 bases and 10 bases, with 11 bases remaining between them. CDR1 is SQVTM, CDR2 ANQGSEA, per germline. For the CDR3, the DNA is TGCAGCGGGGGAGGAGGAGAGCAGTTCTTC. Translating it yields CSGGGGEQFF.

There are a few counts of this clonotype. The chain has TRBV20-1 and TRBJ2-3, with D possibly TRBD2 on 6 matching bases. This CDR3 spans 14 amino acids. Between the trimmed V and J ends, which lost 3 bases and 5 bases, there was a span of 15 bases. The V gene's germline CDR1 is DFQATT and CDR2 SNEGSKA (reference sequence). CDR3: CSASAPHGGDTQYF. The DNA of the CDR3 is TGCAGTGCTAGCGCTCCCCACGGGGGAGATACGCAGTATTTT.

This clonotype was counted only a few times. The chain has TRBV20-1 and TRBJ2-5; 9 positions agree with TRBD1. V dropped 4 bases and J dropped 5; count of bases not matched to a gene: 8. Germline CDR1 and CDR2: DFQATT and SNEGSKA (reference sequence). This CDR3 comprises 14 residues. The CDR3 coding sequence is TGCAGTGCTACGAGGACAGGGGCGGGGGAGACCCAGTACTTC. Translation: CSATRTGAGETQYF.

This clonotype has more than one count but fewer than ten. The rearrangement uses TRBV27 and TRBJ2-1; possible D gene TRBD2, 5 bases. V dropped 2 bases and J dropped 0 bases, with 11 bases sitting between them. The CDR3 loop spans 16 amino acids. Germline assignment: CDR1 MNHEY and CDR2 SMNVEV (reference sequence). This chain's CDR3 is CASSLVSGVSYNEQFF. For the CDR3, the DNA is TGTGCCAGCAGTTTAGTAAGCGGTGTCTCCTACAATGAGCAGTTCTTC.

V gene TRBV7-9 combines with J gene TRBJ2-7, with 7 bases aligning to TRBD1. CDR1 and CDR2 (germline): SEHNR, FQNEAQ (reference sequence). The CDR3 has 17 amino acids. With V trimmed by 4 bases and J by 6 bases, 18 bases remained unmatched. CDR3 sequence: CASSSGGSGQLLSEQYF. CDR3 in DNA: TGTGCCAGCAGCTCAGGTGGATCGGGACAGCTCCTCTCCGAGCAGTACTTC.

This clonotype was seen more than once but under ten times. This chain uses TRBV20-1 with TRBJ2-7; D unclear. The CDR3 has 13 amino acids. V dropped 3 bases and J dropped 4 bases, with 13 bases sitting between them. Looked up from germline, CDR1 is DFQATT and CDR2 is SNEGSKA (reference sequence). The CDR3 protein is CSASRLDLYEQYF. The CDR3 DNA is TGCAGTGCTAGCCGACTCGATCTTTACGAGCAGTACTTC.